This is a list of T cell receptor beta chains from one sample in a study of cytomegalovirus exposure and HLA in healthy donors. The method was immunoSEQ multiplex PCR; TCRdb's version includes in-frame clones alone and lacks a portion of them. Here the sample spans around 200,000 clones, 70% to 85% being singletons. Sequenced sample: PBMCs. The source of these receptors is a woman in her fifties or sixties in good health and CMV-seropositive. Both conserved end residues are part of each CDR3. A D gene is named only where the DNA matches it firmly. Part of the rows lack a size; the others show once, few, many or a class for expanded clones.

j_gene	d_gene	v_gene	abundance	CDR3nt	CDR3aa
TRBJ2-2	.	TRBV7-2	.	TGTGCCAGCAGCTTAGGGCGGGGAACGAGCACCGGGGAGCTGTTTTTT	CASSLGRGTSTGELFF
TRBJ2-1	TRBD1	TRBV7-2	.	TGTGCCAGCAGCTTAGCGGTCGGGACAGCTGCCTACAATGAGCAGTTCTTC	CASSLAVGTAAYNEQFF
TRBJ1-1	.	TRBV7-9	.	TGTGCCAGCAGCCCCACAGGAATGAACACTGAAGCTTTCTTT	CASSPTGMNTEAFF
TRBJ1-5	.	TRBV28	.	TGTGCCAGCAGACAGGGTTATAGCAATCAGCCCCAGCATTTT	CASRQGYSNQPQHF
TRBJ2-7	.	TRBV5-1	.	TGCGCCAGCAGCTTGGCCGAGCGGGCCTCCTACGAGCAGTACTTC	CASSLAERASYEQYF
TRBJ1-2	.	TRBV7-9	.	TGTGCCAGCAGCCCCGGTTATCGCGGTGGCTACACCTTC	CASSPGYRGGYTF
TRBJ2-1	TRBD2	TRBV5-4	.	TGTGCCAGCAGGCTTAGCGGGAGTGTCTCCTACAATGAGCAGTTCTTC	CASRLSGSVSYNEQFF
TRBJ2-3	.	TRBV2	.	TGTGCCAGCAGTGAGGACTATAGCACAGATACGCAGTATTTT	CASSEDYSTDTQYF
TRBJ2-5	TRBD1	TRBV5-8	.	TGTGCCAGCAGGGGACCGGGACAGGGGCAAGAGACCCAGTACTTC	CASRGPGQGQETQYF
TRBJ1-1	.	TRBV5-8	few	TGTGCCAGCAGCTTGGAAAGGGGCACTGAAGCTTTCTTT	CASSLERGTEAFF
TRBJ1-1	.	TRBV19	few	TGTGCCAACAACTCCTCTCGTTGGAGTACGCCGACTGAAGCTTTCTTT	CANNSSRWSTPTEAFF
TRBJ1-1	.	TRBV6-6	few	TGTGCCAGCAGTTACACGGCGGTCGTGAGCACTGAAGCTTTCTTT	CASSYTAVVSTEAFF
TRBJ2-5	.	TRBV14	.	TGTGCCAGCAGCCGGCGGGCCGACCGAGAGACCCAGTACTTC	CASSRRADRETQYF
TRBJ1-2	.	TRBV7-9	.	TGTGCCAGCAGCTTCCCCTCCGGGGACTATGGCTACACCTTC	CASSFPSGDYGYTF
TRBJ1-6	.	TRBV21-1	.	TGTGCCAGCAGCAAGTTCAGAGGGGGCAATGATTCACCCCTCCACTTT	CASSKFRGGNDSPLHF
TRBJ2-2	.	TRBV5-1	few	TGCGCCAGCAGCCCCGGGACACCAAACACCGGGGAGCTGTTTTTT	CASSPGTPNTGELFF
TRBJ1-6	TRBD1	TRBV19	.	TGTGCCAGTAGTGGGACGACAGGGGCCTATAATTCACCCCTCCACTTT	CASSGTTGAYNSPLHF
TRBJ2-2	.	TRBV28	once	TGTGCCAGCAGCATCACCGGGGAGCTGTTTTTT	CASSITGELFF
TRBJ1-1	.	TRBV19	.	TGTGCCAGCTCAAGCCTAATGAACACTGAAGCTTTCTTT	CASSSLMNTEAFF
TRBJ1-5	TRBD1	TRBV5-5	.	TGTGCCAGCAGCCAGTCGACAGGGGCCTTAGACAATCAGCCCCAGCATTTT	CASSQSTGALDNQPQHF
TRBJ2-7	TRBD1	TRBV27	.	TGTGCCAGTCCCGTCGACTGCCGGGACAGGGTTTACGAGCAGTACTTC	CASPVDCRDRVYEQYF
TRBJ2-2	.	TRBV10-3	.	TGTGCCATCACCGGGGAAAACACCGGGGAGCTGTTTTTT	CAITGENTGELFF
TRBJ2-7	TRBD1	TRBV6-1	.	TGTGCCAGCAGTGAACTGGGACAGTCCTACGAGCAGTACTTC	CASSELGQSYEQYF
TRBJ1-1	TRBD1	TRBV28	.	TGTGCCAGCAGTTGGGGACAGGGAGCTGAAGCTTTCTTT	CASSWGQGAEAFF
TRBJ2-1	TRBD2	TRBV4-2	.	TGTGCCAGCAGCCAAGGAAAGAAGCGGGGGGGGTCCTACAATGAGCAGTTCTTC	CASSQGKKRGGSYNEQFF
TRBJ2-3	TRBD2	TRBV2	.	TGTGCCAGCAGCCAACTAGCGGTTGGGAGAGATACGCAGTATTTT	CASSQLAVGRDTQYF
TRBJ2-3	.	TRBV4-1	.	TGCGCCAGCAGCCAGAGGGGCGGGGGCGCGGGCACAGATACGCAGTATTTT	CASSQRGGGAGTDTQYF
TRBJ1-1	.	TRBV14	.	TGTGCCAGCAGCCAAGCCCTCAACACTGAAGCTTTCTTT	CASSQALNTEAFF
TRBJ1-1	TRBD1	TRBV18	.	TGTGCCAGCTCACCCTCGACAGGGGGAGGCACTGAAGCTTTCTTT	CASSPSTGGGTEAFF
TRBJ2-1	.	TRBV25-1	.	TGTGCCAGCAACGGGGACTCCTACAATGAGCAGTTCTTC	CASNGDSYNEQFF
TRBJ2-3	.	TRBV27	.	TGTGCCAGCAGTTTATCCCCACCGACTACTCCGAGGGATACGCAGTATTTT	CASSLSPPTTPRDTQYF
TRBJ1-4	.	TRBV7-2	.	TGTGCCAGCAGCTCCGGGTATGAAAAACTGTTTTTT	CASSSGYEKLFF
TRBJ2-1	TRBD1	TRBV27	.	TGTGCCAGCAGTTACGGACAGGGAGCCAATGAGCAGTTCTTC	CASSYGQGANEQFF
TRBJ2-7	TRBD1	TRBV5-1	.	TGCGCCAGCAGCCGCTTGGGGACAGTCCTCTACGAGCAGTACTTC	CASSRLGTVLYEQYF
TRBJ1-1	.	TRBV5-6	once	TGTGCCAGCAGCCCGAGGTTTCTAGGTGGCACTGAAGCTTTCTTT	CASSPRFLGGTEAFF
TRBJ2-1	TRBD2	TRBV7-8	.	TGTGCCAGCAGCCCTCGACTAGCGGGAGGCAATGAGCAGTTCTTC	CASSPRLAGGNEQFF
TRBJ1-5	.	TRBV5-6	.	TGTGCCAGCAGCTTGCAGGGTCAGGGTCAGCCCCAGCATTTT	CASSLQGQGQPQHF
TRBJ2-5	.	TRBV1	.	TGCACCAGCAATCCCCGGGAGGTGTGGTTCCAAGAGACCCAGTACTTC	CTSNPREVWFQETQYF
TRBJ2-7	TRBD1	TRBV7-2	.	TGTGCCAGCAGCTCCCCGGGACAGATCCTGGAGTACTTC	CASSSPGQILEYF
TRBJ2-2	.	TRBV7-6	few	TGTGCCAGCAGCCGACGCCAAGCTGGGTCGGCCTCGAGGACCGGGGAGCTGTTTTTT	CASSRRQAGSASRTGELFF
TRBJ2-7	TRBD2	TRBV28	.	TGTGCCAGCAGTTCTCCCCCTAGCGGGAGTGTCTTC	CASSSPPSGSVF
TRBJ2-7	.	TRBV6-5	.	TGTGCCAGCAGTTACTCGAACAGGGCGGACTACGAGCAGTACTTC	CASSYSNRADYEQYF
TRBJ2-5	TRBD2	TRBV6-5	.	TGTGCCAGCAGTTACACGGGACTAGCGGCACAAGAGACCCAGTACTTC	CASSYTGLAAQETQYF
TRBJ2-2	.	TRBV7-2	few	TGTGCCAGCAGCTTTAGTCGGGGGGCCCTGACCGGGGAGCTGTTTTTT	CASSFSRGALTGELFF
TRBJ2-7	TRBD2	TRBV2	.	TGTGCCAGCAAGAGTAGCGGGGGTTTCGAGCAGTACTTC	CASKSSGGFEQYF
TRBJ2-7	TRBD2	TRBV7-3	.	TGTGCCAGCAGCCAAACTAGCGGGCCCTACGAGCAGTACTTC	CASSQTSGPYEQYF
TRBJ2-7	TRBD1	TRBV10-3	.	TGTGCCATCAGACAGGGGACCTACGAGCAGTACTTC	CAIRQGTYEQYF
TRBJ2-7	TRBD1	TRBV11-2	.	TGTGCCAGCAGCTTAGAAAGGACAGGGAACGAGCAGTACTTC	CASSLERTGNEQYF
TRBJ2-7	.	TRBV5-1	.	TGCGCCAGCAGCTTTCTGGCGGCGCCCTACGAGCAGTACTTC	CASSFLAAPYEQYF